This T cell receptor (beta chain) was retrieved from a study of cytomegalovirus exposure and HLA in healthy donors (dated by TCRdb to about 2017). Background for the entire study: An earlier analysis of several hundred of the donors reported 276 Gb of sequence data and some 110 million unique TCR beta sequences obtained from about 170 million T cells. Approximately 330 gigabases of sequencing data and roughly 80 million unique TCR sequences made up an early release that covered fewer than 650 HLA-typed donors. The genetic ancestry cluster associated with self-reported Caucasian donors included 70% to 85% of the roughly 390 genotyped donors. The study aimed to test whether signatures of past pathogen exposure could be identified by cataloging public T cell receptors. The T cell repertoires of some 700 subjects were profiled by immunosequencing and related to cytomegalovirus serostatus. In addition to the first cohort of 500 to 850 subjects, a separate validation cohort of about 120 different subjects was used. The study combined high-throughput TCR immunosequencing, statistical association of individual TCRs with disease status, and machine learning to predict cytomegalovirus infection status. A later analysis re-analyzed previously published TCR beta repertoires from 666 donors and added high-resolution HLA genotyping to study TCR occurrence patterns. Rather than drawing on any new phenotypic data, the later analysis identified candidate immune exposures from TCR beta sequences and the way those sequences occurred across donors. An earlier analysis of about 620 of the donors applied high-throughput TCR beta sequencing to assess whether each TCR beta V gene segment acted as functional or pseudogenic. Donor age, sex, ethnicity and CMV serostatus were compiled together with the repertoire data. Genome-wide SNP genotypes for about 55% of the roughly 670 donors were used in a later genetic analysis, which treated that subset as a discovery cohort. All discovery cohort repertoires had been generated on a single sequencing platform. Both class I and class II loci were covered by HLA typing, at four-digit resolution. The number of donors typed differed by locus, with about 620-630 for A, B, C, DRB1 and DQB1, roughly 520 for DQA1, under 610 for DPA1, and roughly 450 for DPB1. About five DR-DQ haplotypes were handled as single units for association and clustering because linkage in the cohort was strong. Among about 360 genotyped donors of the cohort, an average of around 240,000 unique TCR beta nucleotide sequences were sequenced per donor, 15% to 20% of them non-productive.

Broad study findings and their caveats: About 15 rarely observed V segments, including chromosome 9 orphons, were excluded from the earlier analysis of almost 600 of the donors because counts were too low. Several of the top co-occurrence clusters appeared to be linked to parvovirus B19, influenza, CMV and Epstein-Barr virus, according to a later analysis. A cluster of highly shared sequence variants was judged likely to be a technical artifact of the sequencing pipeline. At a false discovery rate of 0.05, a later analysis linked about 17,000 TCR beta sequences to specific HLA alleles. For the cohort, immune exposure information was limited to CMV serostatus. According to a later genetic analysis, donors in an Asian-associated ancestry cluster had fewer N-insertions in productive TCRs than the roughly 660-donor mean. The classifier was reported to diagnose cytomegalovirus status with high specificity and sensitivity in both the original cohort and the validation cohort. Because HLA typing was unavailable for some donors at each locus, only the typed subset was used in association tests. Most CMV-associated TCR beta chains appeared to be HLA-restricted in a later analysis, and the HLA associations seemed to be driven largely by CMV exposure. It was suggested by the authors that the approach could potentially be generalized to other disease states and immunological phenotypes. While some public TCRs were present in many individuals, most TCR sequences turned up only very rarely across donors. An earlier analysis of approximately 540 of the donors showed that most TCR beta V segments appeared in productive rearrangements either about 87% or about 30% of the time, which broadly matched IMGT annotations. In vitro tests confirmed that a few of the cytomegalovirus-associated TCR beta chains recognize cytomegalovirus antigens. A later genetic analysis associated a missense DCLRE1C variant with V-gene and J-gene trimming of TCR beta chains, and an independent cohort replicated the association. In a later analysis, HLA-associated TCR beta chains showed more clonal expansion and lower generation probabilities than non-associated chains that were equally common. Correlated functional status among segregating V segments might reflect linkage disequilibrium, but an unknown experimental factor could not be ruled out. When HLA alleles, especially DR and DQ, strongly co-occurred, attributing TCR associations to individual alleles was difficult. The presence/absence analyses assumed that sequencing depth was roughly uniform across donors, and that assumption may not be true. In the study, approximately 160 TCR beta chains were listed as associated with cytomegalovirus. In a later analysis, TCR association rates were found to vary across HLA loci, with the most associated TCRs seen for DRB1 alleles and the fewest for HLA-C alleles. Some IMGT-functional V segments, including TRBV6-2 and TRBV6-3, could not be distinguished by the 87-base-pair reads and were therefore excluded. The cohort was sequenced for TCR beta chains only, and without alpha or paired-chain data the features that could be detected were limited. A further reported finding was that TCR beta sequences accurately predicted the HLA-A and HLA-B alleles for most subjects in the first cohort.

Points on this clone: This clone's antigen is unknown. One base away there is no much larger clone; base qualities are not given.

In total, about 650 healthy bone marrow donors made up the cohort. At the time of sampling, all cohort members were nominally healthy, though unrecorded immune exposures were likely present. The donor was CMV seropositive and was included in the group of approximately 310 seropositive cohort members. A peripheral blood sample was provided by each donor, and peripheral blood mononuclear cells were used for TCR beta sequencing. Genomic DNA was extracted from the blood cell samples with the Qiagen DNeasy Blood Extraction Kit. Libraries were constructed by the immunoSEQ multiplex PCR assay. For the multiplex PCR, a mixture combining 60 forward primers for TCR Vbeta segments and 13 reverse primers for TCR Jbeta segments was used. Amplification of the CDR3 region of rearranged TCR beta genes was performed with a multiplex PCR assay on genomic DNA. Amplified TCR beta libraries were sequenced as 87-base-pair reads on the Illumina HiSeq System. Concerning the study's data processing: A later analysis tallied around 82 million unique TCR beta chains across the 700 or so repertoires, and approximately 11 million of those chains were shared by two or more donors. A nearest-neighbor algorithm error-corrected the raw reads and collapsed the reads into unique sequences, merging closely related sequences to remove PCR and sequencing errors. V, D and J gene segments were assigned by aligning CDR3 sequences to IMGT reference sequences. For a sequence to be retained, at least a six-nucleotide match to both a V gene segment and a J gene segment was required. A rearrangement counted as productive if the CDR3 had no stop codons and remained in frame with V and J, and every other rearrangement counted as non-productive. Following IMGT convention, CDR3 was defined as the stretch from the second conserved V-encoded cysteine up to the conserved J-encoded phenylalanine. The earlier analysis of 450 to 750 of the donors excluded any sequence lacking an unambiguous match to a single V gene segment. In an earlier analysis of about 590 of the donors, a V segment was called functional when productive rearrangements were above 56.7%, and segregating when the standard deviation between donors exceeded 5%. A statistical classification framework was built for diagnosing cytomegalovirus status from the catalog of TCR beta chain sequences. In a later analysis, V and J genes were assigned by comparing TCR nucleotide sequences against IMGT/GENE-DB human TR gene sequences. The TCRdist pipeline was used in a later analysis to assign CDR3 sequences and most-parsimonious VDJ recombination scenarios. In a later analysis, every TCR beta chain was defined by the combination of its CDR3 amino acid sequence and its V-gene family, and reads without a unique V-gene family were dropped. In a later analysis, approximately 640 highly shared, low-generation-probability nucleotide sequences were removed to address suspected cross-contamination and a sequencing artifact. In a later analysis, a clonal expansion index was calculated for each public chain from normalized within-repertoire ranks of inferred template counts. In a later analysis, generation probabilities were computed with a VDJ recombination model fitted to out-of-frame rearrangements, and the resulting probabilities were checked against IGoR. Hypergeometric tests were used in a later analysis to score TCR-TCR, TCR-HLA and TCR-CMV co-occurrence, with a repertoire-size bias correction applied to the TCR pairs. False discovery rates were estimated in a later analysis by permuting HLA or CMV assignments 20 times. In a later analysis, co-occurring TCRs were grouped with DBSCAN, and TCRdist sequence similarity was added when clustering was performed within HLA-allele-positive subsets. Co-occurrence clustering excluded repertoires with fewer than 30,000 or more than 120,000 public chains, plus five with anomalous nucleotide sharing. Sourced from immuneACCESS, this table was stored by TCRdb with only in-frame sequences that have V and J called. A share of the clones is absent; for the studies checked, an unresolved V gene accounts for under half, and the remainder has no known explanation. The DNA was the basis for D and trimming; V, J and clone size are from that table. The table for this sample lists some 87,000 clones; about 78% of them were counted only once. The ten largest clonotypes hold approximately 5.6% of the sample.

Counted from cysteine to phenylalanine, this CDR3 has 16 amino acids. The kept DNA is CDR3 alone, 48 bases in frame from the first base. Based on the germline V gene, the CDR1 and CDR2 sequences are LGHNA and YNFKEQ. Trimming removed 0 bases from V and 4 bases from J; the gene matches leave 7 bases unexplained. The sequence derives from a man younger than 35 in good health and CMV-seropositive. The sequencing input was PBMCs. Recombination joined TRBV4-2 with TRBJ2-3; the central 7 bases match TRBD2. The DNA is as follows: TGTGCCAGCAGCCAAGATAGAACTAGCGAGGCAGATACGCAGTATTTT. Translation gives CASSQDRTSEADTQYF.